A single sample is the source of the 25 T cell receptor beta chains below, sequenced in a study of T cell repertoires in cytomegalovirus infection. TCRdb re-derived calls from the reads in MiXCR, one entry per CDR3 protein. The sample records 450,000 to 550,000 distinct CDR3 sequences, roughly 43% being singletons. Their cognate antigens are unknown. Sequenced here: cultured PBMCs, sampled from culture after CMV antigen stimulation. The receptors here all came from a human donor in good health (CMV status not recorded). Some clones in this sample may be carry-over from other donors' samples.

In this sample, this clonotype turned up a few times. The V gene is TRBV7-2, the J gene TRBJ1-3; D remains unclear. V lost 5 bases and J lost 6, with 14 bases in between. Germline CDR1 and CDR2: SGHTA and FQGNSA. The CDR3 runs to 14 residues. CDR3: CASSPGGGANTIYF. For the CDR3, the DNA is TGTGCCAGCAGCCCCGGTGGAGGCGCAAACACCATATATTTT.

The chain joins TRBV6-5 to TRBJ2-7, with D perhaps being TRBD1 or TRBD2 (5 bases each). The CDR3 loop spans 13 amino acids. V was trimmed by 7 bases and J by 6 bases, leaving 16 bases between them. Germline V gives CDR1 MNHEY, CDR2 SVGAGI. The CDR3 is CASTPYGAGEQYF. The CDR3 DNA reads TGTGCCAGCACCCCTTACGGGGCGGGCGAGCAGTACTTC.

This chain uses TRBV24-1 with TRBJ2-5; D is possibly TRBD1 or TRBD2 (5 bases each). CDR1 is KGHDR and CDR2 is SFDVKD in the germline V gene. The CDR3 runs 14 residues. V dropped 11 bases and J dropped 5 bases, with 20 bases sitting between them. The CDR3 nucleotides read TGTGCCATAAAACCGGGACCTCTTAATGAGACCCAGTACTTC. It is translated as CAIKPGPLNETQYF.

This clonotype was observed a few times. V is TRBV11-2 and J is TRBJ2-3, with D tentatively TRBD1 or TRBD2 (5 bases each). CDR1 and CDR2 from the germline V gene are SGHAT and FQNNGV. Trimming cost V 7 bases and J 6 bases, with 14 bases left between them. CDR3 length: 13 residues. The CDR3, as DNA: TGTGCCAGCACTCCTATGGGGGAGGATACGCAGTATTTT. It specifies CASTPMGEDTQYF.

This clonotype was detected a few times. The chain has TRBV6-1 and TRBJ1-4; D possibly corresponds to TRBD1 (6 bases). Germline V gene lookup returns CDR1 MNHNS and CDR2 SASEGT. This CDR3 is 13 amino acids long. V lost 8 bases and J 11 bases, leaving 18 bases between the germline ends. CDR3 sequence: CASPGHRPGKLFF. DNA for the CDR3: TGTGCCAGCCCGGGACATCGACCGGGTAAACTGTTTTTT.

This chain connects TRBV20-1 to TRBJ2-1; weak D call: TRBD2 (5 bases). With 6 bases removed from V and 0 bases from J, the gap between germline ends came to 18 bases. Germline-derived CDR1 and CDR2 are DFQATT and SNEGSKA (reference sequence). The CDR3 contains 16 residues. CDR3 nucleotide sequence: TGCAGTGCCACGACCCCTCGAGGGAGCTCCTACAATGAGCAGTTCTTC. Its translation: CSATTPRGSSYNEQFF.

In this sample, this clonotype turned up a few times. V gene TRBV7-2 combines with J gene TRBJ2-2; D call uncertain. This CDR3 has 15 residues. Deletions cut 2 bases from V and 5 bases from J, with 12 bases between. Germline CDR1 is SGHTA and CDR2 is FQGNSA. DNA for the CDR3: TGTGCCAGCAGCTTATATTTAGGCGCAACCGGGGAGCTGTTTTTT. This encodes CASSLYLGATGELFF.

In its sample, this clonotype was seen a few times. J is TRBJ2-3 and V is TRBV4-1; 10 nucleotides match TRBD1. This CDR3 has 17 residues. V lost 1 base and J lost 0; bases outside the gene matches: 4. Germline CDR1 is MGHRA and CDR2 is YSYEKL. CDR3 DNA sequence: TGCGCCAGCAGCCAAGGGGGACAGGGGAGAAGCACAGATACGCAGTATTTT. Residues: CASSQGGQGRSTDTQYF.

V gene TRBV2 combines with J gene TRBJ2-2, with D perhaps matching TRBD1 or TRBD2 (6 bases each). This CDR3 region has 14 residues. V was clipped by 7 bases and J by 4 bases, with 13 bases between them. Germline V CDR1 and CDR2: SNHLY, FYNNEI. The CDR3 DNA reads TGTGCCAGCACCCCGGGGGCCGGCACCGGGGAGCTGTTTTTT. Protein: CASTPGAGTGELFF.

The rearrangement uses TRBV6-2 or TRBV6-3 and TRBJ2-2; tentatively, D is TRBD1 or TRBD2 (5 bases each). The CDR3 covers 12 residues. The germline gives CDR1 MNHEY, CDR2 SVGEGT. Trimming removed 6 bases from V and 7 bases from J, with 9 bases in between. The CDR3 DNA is TGTGCCAGCAGGACGGGGCACGGGGAGCTGTTTTTT. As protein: CASRTGHGELFF.

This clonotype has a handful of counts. CDR3 nucleotide sequence: TGTGCCAGCAGGATGGCAGGGGCCTACGAGCAGTACTTC. Translation gives CASRMAGAYEQYF. V gene TRBV7-2 combines with J gene TRBJ2-7, with D possibly TRBD1 on 6 matching bases. Per germline, CDR1 SGHTA and CDR2 FQGNSA. Trimming removed 6 bases at V and 2 bases at J, with 11 bases between. The CDR3 is made up of 13 amino acids.

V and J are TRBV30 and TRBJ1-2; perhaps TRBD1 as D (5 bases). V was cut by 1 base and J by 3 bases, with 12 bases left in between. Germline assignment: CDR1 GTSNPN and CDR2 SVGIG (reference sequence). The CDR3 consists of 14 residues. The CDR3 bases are TGTGCCTGGAGTGCAGCCGGGACCGACTATGGCTACACCTTC. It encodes CAWSAAGTDYGYTF.

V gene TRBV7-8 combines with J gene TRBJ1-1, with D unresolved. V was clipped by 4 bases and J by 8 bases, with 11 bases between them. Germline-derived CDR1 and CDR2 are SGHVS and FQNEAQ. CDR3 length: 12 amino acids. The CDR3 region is CASSSHRQEAFF. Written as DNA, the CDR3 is TGTGCCAGCAGCTCCCACCGACAAGAAGCTTTCTTT. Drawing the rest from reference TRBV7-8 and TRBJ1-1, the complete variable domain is GAGVSQSPRYKVAKRGQDVALRCDPISGHVSLFWYQQALGQGPEFLTYFQNEAQLDKSGLPSDRFFAERPEGSVSTLKIQRTQQEDSAVYLCASSSHRQEAFFGQGTRLTVV.

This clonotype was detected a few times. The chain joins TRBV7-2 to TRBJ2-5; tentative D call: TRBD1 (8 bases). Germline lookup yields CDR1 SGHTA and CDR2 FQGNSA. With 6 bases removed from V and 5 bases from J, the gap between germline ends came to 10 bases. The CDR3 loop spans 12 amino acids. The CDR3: CASRQGGETQYF. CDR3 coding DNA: TGTGCCAGCAGACAGGGGGGGGAGACCCAGTACTTC.

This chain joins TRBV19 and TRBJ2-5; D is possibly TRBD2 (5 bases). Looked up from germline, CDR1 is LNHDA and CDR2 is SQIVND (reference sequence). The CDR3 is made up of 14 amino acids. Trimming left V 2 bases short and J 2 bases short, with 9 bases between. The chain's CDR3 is CASSIRAAQETQYF. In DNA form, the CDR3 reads TGTGCCAGTAGTATACGAGCGGCTCAAGAGACCCAGTACTTC.

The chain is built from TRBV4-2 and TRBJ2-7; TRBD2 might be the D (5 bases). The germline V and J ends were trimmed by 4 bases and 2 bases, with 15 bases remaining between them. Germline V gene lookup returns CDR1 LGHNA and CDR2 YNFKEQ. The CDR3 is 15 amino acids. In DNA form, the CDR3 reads TGTGCCAGCAGCCGAAGAGATGAGGGAGCCTACGAGCAGTACTTC. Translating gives CASSRRDEGAYEQYF.

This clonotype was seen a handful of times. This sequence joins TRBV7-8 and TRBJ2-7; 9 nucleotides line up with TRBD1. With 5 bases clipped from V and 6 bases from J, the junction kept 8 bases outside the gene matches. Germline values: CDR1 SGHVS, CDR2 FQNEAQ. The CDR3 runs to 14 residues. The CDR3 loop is CASSLRDRVREQYF. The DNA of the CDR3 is TGTGCCAGCAGCCTCCGGGACAGGGTTCGCGAGCAGTACTTC.

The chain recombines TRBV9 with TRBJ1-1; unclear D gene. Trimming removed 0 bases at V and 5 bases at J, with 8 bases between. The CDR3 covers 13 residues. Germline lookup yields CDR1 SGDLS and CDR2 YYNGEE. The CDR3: CASSVGVLTEAFF. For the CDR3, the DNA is TGTGCCAGCAGCGTAGGTGTGCTTACTGAAGCTTTCTTT.

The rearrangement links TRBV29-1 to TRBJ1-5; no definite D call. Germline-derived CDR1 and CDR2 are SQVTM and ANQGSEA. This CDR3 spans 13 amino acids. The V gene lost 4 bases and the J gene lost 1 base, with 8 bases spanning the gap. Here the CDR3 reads CSVGGGSNQPQHF. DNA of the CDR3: TGCAGCGTTGGGGGTGGGAGCAATCAGCCCCAGCATTTT.

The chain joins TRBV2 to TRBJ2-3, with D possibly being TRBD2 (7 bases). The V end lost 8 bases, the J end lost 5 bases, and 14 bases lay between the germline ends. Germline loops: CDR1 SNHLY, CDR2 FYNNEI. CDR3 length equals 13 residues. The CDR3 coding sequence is TGTGCCAGCGGGGGGGCGCAGAGAGATACGCAGTATTTT. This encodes CASGGAQRDTQYF. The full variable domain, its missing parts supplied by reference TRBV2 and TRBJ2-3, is EPEVTQTPSHQVTQMGQEVILRCVPISNHLYFYWYRQILGQKVEFLVSFYNNEISEKSEIFDDQFSVERPDGSNFTLKIRSTKLEDSAMYFCASGGAQRDTQYFGPGTRLTVL.

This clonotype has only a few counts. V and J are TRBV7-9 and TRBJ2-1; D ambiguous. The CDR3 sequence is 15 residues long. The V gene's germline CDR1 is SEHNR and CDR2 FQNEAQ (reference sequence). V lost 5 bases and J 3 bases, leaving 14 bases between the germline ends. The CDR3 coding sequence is TGTGCCAGCAGCCCTCGGAAGACCTTCTACAATGAGCAGTTCTTC. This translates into CASSPRKTFYNEQFF.

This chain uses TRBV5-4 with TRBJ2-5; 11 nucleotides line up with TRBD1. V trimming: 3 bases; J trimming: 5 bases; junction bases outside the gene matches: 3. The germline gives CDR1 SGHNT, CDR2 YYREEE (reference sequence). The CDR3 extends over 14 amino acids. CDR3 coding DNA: TGTGCCAGCAGCTCCGGGACAGGGGGGGAGACCCAGTACTTC. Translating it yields CASSSGTGGETQYF.

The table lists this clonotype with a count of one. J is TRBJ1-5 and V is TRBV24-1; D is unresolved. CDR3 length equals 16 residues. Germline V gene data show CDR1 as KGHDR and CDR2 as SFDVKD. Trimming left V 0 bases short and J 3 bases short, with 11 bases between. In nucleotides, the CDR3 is TGTGCCACCAGTGATTTGTTTGGCAGGTCCAATCAGCCCCAGCATTTT. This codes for CATSDLFGRSNQPQHF.

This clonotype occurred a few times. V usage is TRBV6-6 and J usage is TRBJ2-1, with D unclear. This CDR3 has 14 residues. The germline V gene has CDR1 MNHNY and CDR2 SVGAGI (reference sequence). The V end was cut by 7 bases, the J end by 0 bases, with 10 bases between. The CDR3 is CASMVSSSYNEQFF. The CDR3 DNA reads TGTGCCAGCATGGTTTCAAGCTCCTACAATGAGCAGTTCTTC.

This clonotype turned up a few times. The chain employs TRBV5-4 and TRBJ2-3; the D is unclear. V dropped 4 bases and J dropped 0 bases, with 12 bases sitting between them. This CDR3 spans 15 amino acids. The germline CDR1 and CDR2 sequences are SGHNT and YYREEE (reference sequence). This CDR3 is CASSPWAESTDTQYF. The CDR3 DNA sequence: TGTGCCAGCAGCCCGTGGGCAGAGAGCACAGATACGCAGTATTTT. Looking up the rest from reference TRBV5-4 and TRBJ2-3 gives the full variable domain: ETGVTQSPTHLIKTRGQQVTLRCSSQSGHNTVSWYQQALGQGPQFIFQYYREEENGRGNFPPRFSGLQFPNYSSELNVNALELDDSALYLCASSPWAESTDTQYFGPGTRLTVL.